This T cell receptor beta chain stems from a study of cytomegalovirus exposure and HLA in healthy donors. Turning to the study itself: Out of roughly 200 million T cells, an earlier analysis found over 90 million unique TCR beta sequences in total.

The study ran its PCR with 60 Vbeta and 13 Jbeta primers. Generated by immunoSEQ multiplex PCR, the TCRdb table keeps only in-frame clones and is missing some. This table holds roughly 140,000 clones, about 70% found once. This clone is a singleton in its sample. Its cognate antigen is unknown. General study findings and limits: Cytomegalovirus-associated TCR beta chains were listed, numbering 150 to 200. Sequences of the TCR beta chain were said to predict the HLA-A and HLA-B alleles of most subjects accurately. Earlier analysis found most TCR beta V segments productive about 90% or about 30% of the time.

Sequenced material: PBMCs. The source of this sequence is a man between 18 and 35 years old in good health and CMV-seronegative.

CDR3 nucleotide sequence: TGTGCCATCACCTCGGACAGGGACACTACCTACGAGCAGTACTTC. Amino acids: CAITSDRDTTYEQYF. The genes are TRBV10-3 and TRBJ2-7; 8 bases align to TRBD1. With 7 bases clipped from V and 2 bases from J, the junction kept 10 bases outside the gene matches. The germline V gene has CDR1 ENHRY and CDR2 SYGVKD. The CDR3 contains 15 residues.